This TCR beta chain emerged from a study of CD8 T cells in Susac syndrome. After extraction with the RNeasy kit, roughly 0.45 to 1 ug of the RNA was reverse transcribed using random hexamers. Amplification of TCR beta CDR3 was carried out by immunoSEQ multiplex PCR, which covered 54 Vbeta and 13 Jbeta segments. Each CDR3 protein is one row after TCRdb ran MiXCR on the immunoSEQ multiplex PCR reads. The sample shows more than 75,000 distinct CDR3 sequences, roughly 91% of them seen only once. The CDR3 runs 11 residues. The germline V and J ends were trimmed by 5 bases and 6 bases, with 11 bases remaining between them. CDR1 is DFQATT, CDR2 SNEGSKA, per germline (reference sequence).

Sequencing input: CD8+ T cells from PBMCs. The receptor was isolated from a human donor in good health. This chain uses TRBV20-1 with TRBJ2-7; the D call may be TRBD1 or TRBD2 (6 bases each). CDR3 in amino acids: CSAVRGAEQYF. The CDR3 region has the DNA TGCAGTGCTGTTAGGGGGGCCGAGCAGTACTTC.